These T cell receptor beta chains were read from a single sample in a study of T cell repertoires in cytomegalovirus infection. TCRdb ran MiXCR on the reads and lists one entry per CDR3 protein. The sample lists some 200,000 distinct CDR3 sequences, about 20% seen once, with around 3.1% in the top ten. Sequenced material: PBMCs. Source of these receptors: a human donor in good health (CMV status not recorded). Some clones in this sample may be carry-over from other donors' samples. CDR3s include the opening cysteine and the closing phenylalanine or tryptophan. A D gene is named only where the DNA matches it firmly. Size tells how often a clone was seen (once, few, many) or the class of an expanded clone, and some rows leave it out.

d_gene,abundance,j_gene,v_gene,CDR3nt,CDR3aa
NA,many,TRBJ2-6,TRBV18,TGTGCCAGCTCACCACAGCTAGCCAACTCTGGGGCCAACGTCCTGACTTTC,CASSPQLANSGANVLTF
NA,NA,TRBJ2-2,TRBV19,TGTGCCAGTAGATGGGGGGTCGACACCGGGGAGCTGTTTTTT,CASRWGVDTGELFF
NA,many,TRBJ1-2,TRBV28,TGTGCCAGCAGTCTCGACAGTCCGCGGGGCTACACCTTC,CASSLDSPRGYTF
TRBD2,NA,TRBJ2-3,TRBV10-3,TGTGCCACCCGACGTGGACTAGACACAGATACGCAGTATTTT,CATRRGLDTDTQYF
NA,many,TRBJ2-1,TRBV7-8,TGTGCCAGCAGCTCCCAAAGCGCGGGGTTCAATGAGCAGTTCTTC,CASSSQSAGFNEQFF
NA,few,TRBJ1-3,TRBV4-1,TGCGCCAGCAGCCAAGCTGGGGCGATGTTTGGAAACACCATATATTTT,CASSQAGAMFGNTIYF
TRBD2,NA,TRBJ2-7,TRBV18,TGTGCCAGCTCACTACTAGCGGGAGATCCCTACGAGCAGTACTTC,CASSLLAGDPYEQYF
NA,many,TRBJ1-2,TRBV5-5,TGTGCCAGCAGCTTTCCGGGACGGGAAAACTATGGCTACACCTTC,CASSFPGRENYGYTF
NA,NA,TRBJ2-4,TRBV12-3/TRBV12-4,TGTGCCAGCAGTTTATCCGGGAGAGGGAACATTCAGTACTTC,CASSLSGRGNIQYF
NA,NA,TRBJ1-2,TRBV29-1,TGCAGCGTTCCCTACGGTTTGGGAGACTATGGCTACACCTTC,CSVPYGLGDYGYTF
TRBD1,few,TRBJ1-5,TRBV2,TGTGCCAGCAGAGAACAGGGGCCTGGGATTCGCAATCAGCCCCAGCATTTT,CASREQGPGIRNQPQHF
NA,few,TRBJ2-2,TRBV19,TGTGCCAGTAGGACCACCACAGGTTCCATCGGGGAGCTGTTTTTT,CASRTTTGSIGELFF
TRBD1,NA,TRBJ2-5,TRBV11-3,TGTGCCAGCAGCTCCCGCCCGGACAGGGGGCTCCAAGAGACCCAGTACTTC,CASSSRPDRGLQETQYF
NA,many,TRBJ1-2,TRBV7-2,TGTGCCAGCAGCGATCCCACGGGGGGCCTCTATGGCTACACCTTC,CASSDPTGGLYGYTF
TRBD1,few,TRBJ2-7,TRBV28,TGTGCCAGCAGTCCCTTTGAGAGACAGGGGCCCTTAGGAGAGCAGTACTTC,CASSPFERQGPLGEQYF
NA,many,TRBJ1-3,TRBV6-2/TRBV6-3,TGTGCCAGCGTACGATCGGAGAGCTCTGGAAACACCATATATTTT,CASVRSESSGNTIYF
NA,few,TRBJ1-1,TRBV4-1,TGCGCCACGAGAGGGAGGACAGTGAACACTGAAGCTTTCTTT,CATRGRTVNTEAFF
TRBD2,few,TRBJ2-5,TRBV19,TGTGCCAGTAGGGGGACTAGCGGACCGTACCAAGAGACCCAGTACTTC,CASRGTSGPYQETQYF
TRBD2,few,TRBJ2-5,TRBV29-1,TGCAGCGTTGATGGGCGGGGACTAGCGCTTCAAGAGACCCAGTACTTC,CSVDGRGLALQETQYF
TRBD2,few,TRBJ2-2,TRBV5-1,TGCGCCAGCAGCGAACCCGGGAGGGCGAACACCGGGGAGCTGTTTTTT,CASSEPGRANTGELFF
NA,many,TRBJ2-1,TRBV7-9,TGTGCCAGCAGCTTAATAATTGGGGCCTTCAATGAGCAGTTCTTC,CASSLIIGAFNEQFF
NA,many,TRBJ1-2,TRBV7-3,TGTGCCAGCAGCTTAACTGCCGGGCAACTCTATGGCTACACCTTC,CASSLTAGQLYGYTF
NA,NA,TRBJ1-5,TRBV25-1,TGTGCCAGCAGTGAATCGAGGACAGTGGGCCCCCAGCATTTT,CASSESRTVGPQHF
NA,NA,TRBJ1-6,TRBV5-5,TGTGCCAGCAGCTTGGAAGATCTGGATTCACCCCTCCACTTT,CASSLEDLDSPLHF